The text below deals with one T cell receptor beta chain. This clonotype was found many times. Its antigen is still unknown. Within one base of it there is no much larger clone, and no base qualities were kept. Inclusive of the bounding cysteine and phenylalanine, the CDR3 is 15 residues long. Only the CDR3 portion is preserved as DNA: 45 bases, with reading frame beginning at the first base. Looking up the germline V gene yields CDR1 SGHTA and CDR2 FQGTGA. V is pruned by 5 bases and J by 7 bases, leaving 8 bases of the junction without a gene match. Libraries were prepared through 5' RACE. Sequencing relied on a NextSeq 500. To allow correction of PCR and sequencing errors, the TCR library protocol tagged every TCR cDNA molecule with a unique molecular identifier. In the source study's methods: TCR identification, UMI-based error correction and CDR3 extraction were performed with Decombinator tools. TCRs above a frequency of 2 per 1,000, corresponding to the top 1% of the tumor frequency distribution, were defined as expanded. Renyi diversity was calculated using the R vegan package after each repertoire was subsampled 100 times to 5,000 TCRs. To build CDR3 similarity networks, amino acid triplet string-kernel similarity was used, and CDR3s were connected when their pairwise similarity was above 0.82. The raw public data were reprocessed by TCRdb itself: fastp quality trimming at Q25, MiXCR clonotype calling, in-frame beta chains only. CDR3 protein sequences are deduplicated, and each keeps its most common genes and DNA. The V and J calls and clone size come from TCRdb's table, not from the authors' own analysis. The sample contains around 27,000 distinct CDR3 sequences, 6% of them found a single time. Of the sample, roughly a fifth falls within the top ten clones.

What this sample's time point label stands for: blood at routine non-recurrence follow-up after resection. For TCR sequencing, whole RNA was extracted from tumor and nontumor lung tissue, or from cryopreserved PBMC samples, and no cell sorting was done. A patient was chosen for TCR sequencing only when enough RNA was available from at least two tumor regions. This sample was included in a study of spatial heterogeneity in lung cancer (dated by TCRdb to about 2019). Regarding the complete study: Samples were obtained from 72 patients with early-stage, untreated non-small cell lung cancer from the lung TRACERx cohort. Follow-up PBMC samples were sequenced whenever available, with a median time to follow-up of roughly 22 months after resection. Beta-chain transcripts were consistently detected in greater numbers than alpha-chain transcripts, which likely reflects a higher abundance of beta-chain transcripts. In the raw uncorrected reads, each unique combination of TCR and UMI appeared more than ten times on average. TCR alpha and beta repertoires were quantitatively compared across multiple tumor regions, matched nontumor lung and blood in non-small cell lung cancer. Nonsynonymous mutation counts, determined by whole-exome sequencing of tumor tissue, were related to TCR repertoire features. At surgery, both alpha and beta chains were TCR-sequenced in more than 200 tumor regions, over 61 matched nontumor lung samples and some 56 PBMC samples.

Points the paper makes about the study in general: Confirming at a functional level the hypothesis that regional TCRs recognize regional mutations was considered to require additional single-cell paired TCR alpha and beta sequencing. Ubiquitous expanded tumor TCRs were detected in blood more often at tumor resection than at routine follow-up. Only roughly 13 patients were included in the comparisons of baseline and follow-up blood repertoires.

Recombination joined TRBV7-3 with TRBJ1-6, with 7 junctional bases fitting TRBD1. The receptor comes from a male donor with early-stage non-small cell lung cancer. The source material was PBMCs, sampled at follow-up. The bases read TGTGCCAGCAGCCCACAGGGACAGCCAAATTCACCCCTCCACTTT. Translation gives CASSPQGQPNSPLHF.